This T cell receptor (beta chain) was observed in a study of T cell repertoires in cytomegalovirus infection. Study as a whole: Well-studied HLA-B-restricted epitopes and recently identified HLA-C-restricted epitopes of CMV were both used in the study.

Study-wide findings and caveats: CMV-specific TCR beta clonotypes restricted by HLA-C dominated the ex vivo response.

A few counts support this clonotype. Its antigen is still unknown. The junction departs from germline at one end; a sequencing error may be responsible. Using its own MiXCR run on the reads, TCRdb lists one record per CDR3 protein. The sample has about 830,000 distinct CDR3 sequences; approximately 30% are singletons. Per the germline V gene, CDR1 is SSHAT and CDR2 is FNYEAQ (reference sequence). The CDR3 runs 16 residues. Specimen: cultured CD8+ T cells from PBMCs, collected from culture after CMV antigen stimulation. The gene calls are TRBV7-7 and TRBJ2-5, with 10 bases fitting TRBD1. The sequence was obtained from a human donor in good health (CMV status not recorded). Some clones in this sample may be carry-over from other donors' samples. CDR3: CASSLATGGLKETQYF. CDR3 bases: TGTGCTAGCAGCTTAGCGACAGGGGGCTTAAAAGAGACCCAGTACTTC.